This TCR beta chain emerged from a study of cytomegalovirus exposure and HLA in healthy donors. PCR employed 60 Vbeta and 13 Jbeta primers. The method was immunoSEQ multiplex PCR; TCRdb's version includes in-frame clones alone and lacks a portion of them. The data show over 85,000 clones, around 78% seen once. Notes on this clone: Its target is unknown.

Findings and caveats of the study: High specificity and sensitivity for cytomegalovirus status were reported for the classifier. Researchers catalogued approximately 160 TCR beta chains as cytomegalovirus-associated.

V lost 11 bases, J lost 10 bases, and 10 bases stayed unmatched. The CDR3 contains 12 residues. Germline loops: CDR1 LNHDA, CDR2 SQIVND (reference sequence). The specimen was PBMCs. The receptor comes from a man aged 40-50 years in good health and CMV-seronegative. This chain connects TRBV19 to TRBJ1-1, with 10 bases identical to TRBD1. The CDR3, as DNA: TGTGCCGGGGGGACAGGGGCCGGAGGAGCTTTCTTT. Translation: CAGGTGAGGAFF.